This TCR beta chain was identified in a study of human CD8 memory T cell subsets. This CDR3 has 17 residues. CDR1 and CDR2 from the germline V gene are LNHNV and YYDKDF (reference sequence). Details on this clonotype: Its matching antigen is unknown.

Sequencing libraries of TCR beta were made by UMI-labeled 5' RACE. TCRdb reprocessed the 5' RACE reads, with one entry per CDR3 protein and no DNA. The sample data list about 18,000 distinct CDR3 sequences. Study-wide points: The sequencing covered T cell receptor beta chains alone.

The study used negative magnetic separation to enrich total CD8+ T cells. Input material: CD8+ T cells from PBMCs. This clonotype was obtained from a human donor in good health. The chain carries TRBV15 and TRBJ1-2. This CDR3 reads CATSRDFAGRINYGYTF.